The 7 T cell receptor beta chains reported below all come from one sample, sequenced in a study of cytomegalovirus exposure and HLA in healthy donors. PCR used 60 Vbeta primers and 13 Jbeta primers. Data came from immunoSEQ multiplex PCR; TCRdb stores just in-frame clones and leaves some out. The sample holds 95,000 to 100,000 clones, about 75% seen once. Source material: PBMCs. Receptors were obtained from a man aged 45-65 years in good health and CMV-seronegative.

DNA for the CDR3: TGCGCCAGCAGCCCGCAGGACAGGGGATATGGCTACACCTTC. It yields the protein CASSPQDRGYGYTF. The chain uses TRBV10-2 and TRBJ1-2, with 9 bases aligning to TRBD1. V trimming: 6 bases; J trimming: 5 bases; junction bases outside the gene matches: 7. Germline V gene sequence: CDR1 WSHSY, CDR2 SAAADI. There are 14 residues in the CDR3.

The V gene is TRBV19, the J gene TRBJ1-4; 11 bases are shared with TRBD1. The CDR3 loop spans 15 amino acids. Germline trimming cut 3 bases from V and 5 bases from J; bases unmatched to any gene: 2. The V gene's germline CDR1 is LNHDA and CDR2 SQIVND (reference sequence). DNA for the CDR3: TGTGCCAGTAGTATCGGGACAGGGGGGAATGAAAAACTGTTTTTT. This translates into CASSIGTGGNEKLFF. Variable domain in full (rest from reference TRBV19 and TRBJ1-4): DGGITQSPKYLFRKEGQNVTLSCEQNLNHDAMYWYRQDPGQGLRLIYYSQIVNDFQKGDIAEGYSVSREKKESFPLTVTSAQKNPTAFYLCASSIGTGGNEKLFFGSGTQLSVL.

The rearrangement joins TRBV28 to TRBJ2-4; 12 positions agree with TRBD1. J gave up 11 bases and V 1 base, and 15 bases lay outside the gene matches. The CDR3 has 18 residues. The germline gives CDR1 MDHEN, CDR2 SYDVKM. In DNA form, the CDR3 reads TGTGCCAGCAGTTTATCCGGGACAGGGGGCGGATTATTGCCCTTTCAGTACTTC. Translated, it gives CASSLSGTGGGLLPFQYF. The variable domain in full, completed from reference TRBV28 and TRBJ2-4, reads DVKVTQSSRYLVKRTGEKVFLECVQDMDHENMFWYRQDPGLGLRLIYFSYDVKMKEKGDIPEGYSVSREKKERFSLILESASTNQTSMYLCASSLSGTGGGLLPFQYFGAGTRLSVL.

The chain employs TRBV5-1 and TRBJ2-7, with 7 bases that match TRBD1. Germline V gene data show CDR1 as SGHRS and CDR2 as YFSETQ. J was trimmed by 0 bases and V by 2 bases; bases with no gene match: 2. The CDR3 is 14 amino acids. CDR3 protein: CASSFTGDSYEQYF. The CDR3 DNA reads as TGCGCCAGCAGCTTCACAGGGGACTCCTACGAGCAGTACTTC.

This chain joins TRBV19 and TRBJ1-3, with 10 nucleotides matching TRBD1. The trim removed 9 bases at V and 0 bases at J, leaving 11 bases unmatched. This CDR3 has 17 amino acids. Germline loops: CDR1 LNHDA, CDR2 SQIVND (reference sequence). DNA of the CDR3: TGTGCCAGCCGGGACAGGGGAACCCCCGGCTCTGGAAACACCATATATTTT. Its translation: CASRDRGTPGSGNTIYF.

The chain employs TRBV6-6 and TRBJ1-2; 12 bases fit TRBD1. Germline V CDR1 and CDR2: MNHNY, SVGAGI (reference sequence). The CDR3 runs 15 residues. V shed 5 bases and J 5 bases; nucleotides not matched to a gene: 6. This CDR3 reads CASSLAGQGAYGYTF. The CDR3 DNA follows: TGTGCCAGCAGTCTAGCGGGACAGGGGGCGTATGGCTACACCTTC.

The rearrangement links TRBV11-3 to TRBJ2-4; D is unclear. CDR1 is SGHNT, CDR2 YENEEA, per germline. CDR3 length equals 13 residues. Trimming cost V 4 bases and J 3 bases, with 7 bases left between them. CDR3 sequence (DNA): TGTGCCAGCAGCTCCGCGGACAAAAACATTCAGTACTTC. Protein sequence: CASSSADKNIQYF.